This TCR beta chain was sequenced for a study of cytomegalovirus exposure and HLA in healthy donors. Study-level points and caveats: What was likely a sequencing artifact was a cluster of highly shared sequence variants.

A note on this clone: Its antigen remains unknown.

Primers included in the PCR were 60 Vbeta and 13 Jbeta primers. TCRdb's table, derived via immunoSEQ multiplex PCR, lists solely in-frame clones and lacks some. Among roughly 100,000 clones, more than 65% were seen once, and the ten largest hold roughly 8.2%. Germline assignment: CDR1 SGHNT and CDR2 YYREEE (reference sequence). The CDR3 sequence is 17 residues long. V lost 0 bases and J lost 4, with 16 bases in between. The sequenced sample consisted of PBMCs. This receptor was taken from a man aged 40-55 years in good health and CMV-seropositive. This chain links TRBV5-4 with TRBJ1-4, with D tentatively TRBD1 (6 bases). The CDR3 DNA reads TGTGCCAGCAGCTTGGAATTTGTGGGGGCTGGTAATGAAAAACTGTTTTTT. This sequence encodes CASSLEFVGAGNEKLFF. The entire variable domain, with the rest obtained from reference TRBV5-4 and TRBJ1-4, is as follows: ETGVTQSPTHLIKTRGQQVTLRCSSQSGHNTVSWYQQALGQGPQFIFQYYREEENGRGNFPPRFSGLQFPNYSSELNVNALELDDSALYLCASSLEFVGAGNEKLFFGSGTQLSVL.